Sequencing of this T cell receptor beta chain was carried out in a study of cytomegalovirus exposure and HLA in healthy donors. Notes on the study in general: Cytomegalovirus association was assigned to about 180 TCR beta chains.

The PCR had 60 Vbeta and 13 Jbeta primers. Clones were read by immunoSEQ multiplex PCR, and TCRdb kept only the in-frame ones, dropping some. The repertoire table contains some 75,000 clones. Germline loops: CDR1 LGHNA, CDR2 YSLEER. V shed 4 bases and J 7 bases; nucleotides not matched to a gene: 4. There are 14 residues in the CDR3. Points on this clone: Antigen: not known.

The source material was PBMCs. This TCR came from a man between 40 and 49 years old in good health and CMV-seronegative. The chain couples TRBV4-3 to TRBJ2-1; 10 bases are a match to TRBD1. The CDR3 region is CASSPRDRGNEQFF. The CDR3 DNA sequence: TGCGCCAGCAGCCCCCGGGACAGGGGAAATGAGCAGTTCTTC.